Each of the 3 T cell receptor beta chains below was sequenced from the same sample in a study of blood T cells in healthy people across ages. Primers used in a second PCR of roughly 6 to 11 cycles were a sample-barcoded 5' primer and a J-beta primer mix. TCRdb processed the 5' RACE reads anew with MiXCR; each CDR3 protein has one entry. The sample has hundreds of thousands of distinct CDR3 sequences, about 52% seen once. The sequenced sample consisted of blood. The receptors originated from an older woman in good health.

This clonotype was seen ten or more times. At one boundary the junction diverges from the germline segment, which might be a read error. CDR3 sequence: CSARGTSGSNEQFF. Written as DNA, the CDR3 is TGCAGCGCTAGAGGGACTAGCGGGAGTAATGAGCAGTTCTTC. This rearrangement joins TRBV20-1 to TRBJ2-1; 14 bases fit TRBD2. CDR1 and CDR2 (germline): DFQATT, SNEGSKA (reference sequence). This CDR3 has 14 amino acids.

CDR3 nucleotide sequence: TGCGCCAGCAGCTTGAACGCGGGAGGGCCGGGTTCCTACGAGCAGTACTTC. Its translation is CASSLNAGGPGSYEQYF. The rearrangement joins TRBV5-1 to TRBJ2-7; 9 bases agree with TRBD2. The CDR3 covers 17 residues. With V trimmed by 1 base and J by 1 base, 9 bases remained unmatched. CDR1 is SGHRS, CDR2 YFSETQ, per germline. The whole variable domain, filled in from reference TRBV5-1 and TRBJ2-7, reads KAGVTQTPRYLIKTRGQQVTLSCSPISGHRSVSWYQQTPGQGLQFLFEYFSETQRNKGNFPGRFSGRQFSNSRSEMNVSTLELGDSALYLCASSLNAGGPGSYEQYFGPGTRLTVT.

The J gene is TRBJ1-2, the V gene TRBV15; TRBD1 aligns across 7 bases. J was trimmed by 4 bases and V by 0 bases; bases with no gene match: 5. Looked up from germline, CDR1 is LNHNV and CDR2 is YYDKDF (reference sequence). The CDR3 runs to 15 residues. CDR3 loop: CATSRDKGGSYGYTF. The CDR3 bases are TGTGCCACCAGCAGAGATAAAGGGGGCAGCTATGGCTACACCTTC.